This entry lists 20 T cell receptor beta chains sequenced from one sample in a study of PD-L1 blockade in urothelial cancer. Time point of the sample: pretreatment peripheral blood. Here immunoSEQ multiplex PCR was the method, and the copy in TCRdb shows in-frame clones only, minus some. The repertoire holds 35,000 to 45,000 clones, with 80% to 95% as singletons. This material consisted of PBMCs, taken around atezolizumab (anti-PD-L1) treatment. Receptors originate from a woman aged 55-69 years with urothelial cancer.

J is TRBJ1-1 and V is TRBV5-8; weak D call: TRBD1 (5 bases). The germline V gene encodes CDR1 SGHTS and CDR2 YDEGEE. The CDR3 has 15 amino acids. Trimming pared 5 bases from V and 5 bases from J, leaving 19 bases between. DNA of the CDR3: TGTGCCAGCAGGAAAGAGGTACAGGTTAGGACTGAAGCTTTCTTT. This translates into CASRKEVQVRTEAFF.

Here the CDR3 DNA reads TGTGCCAGCAGCTCCCGGGACAGCGCCTACGAGCAGTACTTC. Its translation: CASSSRDSAYEQYF. The chain uses TRBV7-8 and TRBJ2-7; 7 nucleotides match TRBD1. The CDR3 totals 14 residues. Per germline, CDR1 SGHVS and CDR2 FQNEAQ. Germline trimming cut 4 bases from V and 2 bases from J; bases unmatched to any gene: 5.

This clone was detected only once. The chain uses TRBV5-4 and TRBJ2-1; no firm D call. The length of the CDR3 is 16 residues. The V gene lost 0 bases and the J gene lost 1 base, with 11 bases spanning the gap. Germline CDR1 and CDR2: SGHNT and YYREEE (reference sequence). CDR3 bases: TGTGCCAGCAGCTTGGCCGGTATGCCTTCCTACAATGAGCAGTTCTTC. Translated, it gives CASSLAGMPSYNEQFF.

V and J are TRBV5-1 and TRBJ2-1; D is possibly TRBD2 (5 bases). Germline CDR1 reads SGHRS; CDR2 reads YFSETQ. CDR3 length equals 14 residues. Trimming took 8 bases from V and 6 from J, leaving 18 bases between them. The CDR3 protein is CASASAGSPNEQFF. The CDR3 DNA reads as TGCGCCAGTGCGTCGGCGGGCTCTCCCAATGAGCAGTTCTTC.

This clone occurred a few times. V is TRBV28 and J is TRBJ1-2; 11 nucleotides line up with TRBD1. With 7 bases clipped from V and 3 bases from J, the junction kept 7 bases outside the gene matches. The CDR3 has 15 residues. Looked up from germline, CDR1 is MDHEN and CDR2 is SYDVKM. CDR3 sequence: CASTRTGGSYYGYTF. CDR3 coding DNA: TGTGCCAGCACCCGGACAGGGGGCTCTTACTATGGCTACACCTTC.

A single count supports this clone. The V gene is TRBV5-1, the J gene TRBJ2-1, with TRBD2 matching over 9 bases. The length of the CDR3 is 16 residues. Looked up from germline, CDR1 is SGHRS and CDR2 is YFSETQ. J gave up 4 bases and V 2 bases, and 7 bases lay outside the gene matches. The chain's CDR3 is CASSFPRLAGYNEQFF. As DNA, the CDR3 is TGCGCCAGCAGCTTTCCCAGGCTAGCGGGATACAATGAGCAGTTCTTC.

V is TRBV2 and J is TRBJ2-6; possibly TRBD1 for D (6 bases). With 7 bases removed from V and 0 bases from J, the gap between germline ends came to 22 bases. The CDR3 runs to 19 residues. The germline CDR1 and CDR2 sequences are SNHLY and FYNNEI. The CDR3, as DNA: TGTGCCAGCAACGGACAGCCGATTTCTACAAGCTCTGGGGCCAACGTCCTGACTTTC. Its protein is CASNGQPISTSSGANVLTF.

This clone has only one observation. The CDR3 loop is CASRTGDFGQPQHF. CDR3 bases: TGTGCCAGCAGAACAGGGGATTTTGGACAGCCCCAGCATTTT. The rearrangement joins TRBV27 to TRBJ1-5; 7 bases map to TRBD1. Unmatched junction bases numbered 9, after V lost 6 bases and J lost 7 bases. From germline, CDR1 is MNHEY and CDR2 SMNVEV (reference sequence). There are 14 residues in the CDR3.

In this sample, this clone turned up a few times. This CDR3 is CASSLDGKGPYGYTF. The DNA for the CDR3 is TGTGCCAGCTCACTCGACGGGAAGGGCCCATATGGCTACACCTTC. This rearrangement joins TRBV18 to TRBJ1-2; D call uncertain. Germline-derived CDR1 and CDR2 are KGHSH and LQKENI. CDR3 length: 15 amino acids. Trimming pared 4 bases from V and 5 bases from J, leaving 17 bases between.

The CDR3 region has the DNA TGTGCCAGCAGCTTAACGAGACTGGAGACCCAGTACTTC. It yields the protein CASSLTRLETQYF. The chain has TRBV7-3 and TRBJ2-5; no firm D call. The CDR3 runs 13 residues. V lost 0 bases and J 5 bases, leaving 7 bases between the germline ends. Germline values: CDR1 SGHTA, CDR2 FQGTGA.

The chain employs TRBV7-9 and TRBJ2-3, with 7 bases identical to TRBD1. With V trimmed by 6 bases and J by 0 bases, 3 bases remained unmatched. CDR1 SEHNR and CDR2 FQNEAQ come from the germline V gene (reference sequence). This CDR3 has 14 amino acids. DNA of the CDR3: TGTGCCAGCAGTTCAGGGGGAAGCACAGATACGCAGTATTTT. Translating gives CASSSGGSTDTQYF.

CDR3 in DNA: TGTGCCAGCAGCTCGGGACTAGCGAGCTCCTACGAGCAGTACTTC. Translation gives CASSSGLASSYEQYF. V usage is TRBV7-2 and J usage is TRBJ2-7; 10 bases line up with TRBD2. With V trimmed by 4 bases and J by 0 bases, 3 bases remained unmatched. CDR3 length: 15 amino acids. CDR1 is SGHTA and CDR2 is FQGNSA in the germline V gene. Variable domain in full (rest from reference TRBV7-2 and TRBJ2-7): GAGVSQSPSNKVTEKGKDVELRCDPISGHTALYWYRQSLGQGLEFLIYFQGNSAPDKSGLPSDRFSAERTGGSVSTLTIQRTQQEDSAVYLCASSSGLASSYEQYFGPGTRLTVT.

The chain links TRBV6-1 to TRBJ2-2, with D perhaps TRBD1 (6 bases). V gave up 5 bases and J gave up 1 base, with 8 bases separating them. The CDR3 is 14 residues long. Germline V gene sequence: CDR1 MNHNS, CDR2 SASEGT. The CDR3 DNA reads TGTGCCAGCAGTCAGACAGGGAACACCGGGGAGCTGTTTTTT. This gives the protein CASSQTGNTGELFF.

This chain uses TRBV29-1 with TRBJ2-7; 14 positions match TRBD2. J was trimmed by 4 bases and V by 6 bases; bases with no gene match: 8. In germline, CDR1 is SQVTM, CDR2 ANQGSEA. The CDR3 length is 15 residues. The CDR3 spells CSVRGTSGSIYEQYF. CDR3 bases: TGCAGCGTAAGAGGGACTAGCGGGAGTATTTACGAGCAGTACTTC.

Here the CDR3 DNA reads TGCGCCAGCAGCAGTCGTAGGGGAGGCTCCGAAAAACTGTTTTTT. Amino acid sequence: CASSSRRGGSEKLFF. The rearrangement uses TRBV5-1 and TRBJ1-4; possibly TRBD1 for D (5 bases). Deletions cut 4 bases from V and 8 bases from J, with 18 bases between. This CDR3 comprises 15 residues. Germline CDR1 and CDR2: SGHRS and YFSETQ.

The rearrangement uses TRBV28 and TRBJ2-1; the match to TRBD2 covers 16 bases. This CDR3 contains 15 residues. V was pared by 5 bases and J by 9 bases, with 4 bases of the junction left unmatched. Germline lookup yields CDR1 MDHEN and CDR2 SYDVKM. This CDR3 is CASSLGTSGRGEQFF. The CDR3 nucleotides read TGTGCCAGCAGTCTCGGGACTAGCGGGAGGGGTGAGCAGTTCTTC.

The chain links TRBV4-1 to TRBJ2-5; 13 positions match TRBD2. Unmatched junction bases numbered 10, after V lost 4 bases and J lost 5 bases. The CDR3 totals 17 residues. The V gene's germline CDR1 is MGHRA and CDR2 YSYEKL. The CDR3 region has the DNA TGCGCCAGCAGCCCCGCACTAGCGGGAGGGCCGAGGGAGACCCAGTACTTC. Amino acid sequence: CASSPALAGGPRETQYF.

This clone has just one count. The gene calls are TRBV4-3 and TRBJ2-1, with D possibly matching TRBD2 (6 bases). CDR1 is LGHNA, CDR2 YSLEER, per germline. The CDR3 runs to 15 residues. Trimming took off 3 bases at V and 8 bases at J, with 17 bases between the two ends. In DNA, the CDR3 is TGCGCCAGCAGCCAGGATGGGACTCCAGGCTATGAGCAGTTCTTC. Its protein is CASSQDGTPGYEQFF.

The V and J genes are TRBV11-2 and TRBJ2-3; TRBD2 matches 9 bases. J gave up 1 base and V 10 bases, and 6 bases lay outside the gene matches. CDR3 length: 14 amino acids. Germline CDR1 and CDR2: SGHAT and FQNNGV. The CDR3 region has the DNA TGTGCCATCCCTAGGACTAGCGGCACAGATACGCAGTATTTT. It is translated as CAIPRTSGTDTQYF.

This clone was seen a handful of times. The genes are TRBV2 and TRBJ2-1; tentative D call: TRBD1 (6 bases). The CDR3 extends over 11 amino acids. Trimming stripped 4 bases from V and 15 bases from J, with 13 bases between. Germline loops: CDR1 SNHLY, CDR2 FYNNEI. Here the CDR3 reads CASSATGLAFF. CDR3 nucleotide sequence: TGTGCCAGCAGTGCCACAGGGTTAGCGTTCTTC.